Included here is one T cell receptor (beta chain) sequence, with context. Its matching antigen is unknown. The method was immunoSEQ multiplex PCR; TCRdb's version includes in-frame clones alone and lacks a portion of them. The sample has some 140,000 clones, roughly 79% seen once. This sample is drawn from a study of cytomegalovirus exposure and HLA in healthy donors. Across the study: The same platform as the roughly 630 first-cohort repertoires was used for the 95 to 150 validation repertoires, a later analysis reported. Study results and limitations: Cytomegalovirus association was listed for 170 or so TCR beta chains. With high specificity and sensitivity, the classifier reportedly diagnosed cytomegalovirus status. Among TCR sequences, most were rare, though some public TCRs appeared in many donors.

The source of this sequence is a man under 40 in good health and CMV-seropositive. Sequenced material: PBMCs.

The CDR3 DNA follows: TGTGCCAGCAGCTTCGACCAAGAGACCCAGTACTTC. This translates into CASSFDQETQYF. The chain combines TRBV7-9 with TRBJ2-5; D remains unclear. Germline V gene data show CDR1 as SEHNR and CDR2 as FQNEAQ (reference sequence). The CDR3 sequence is 12 residues long. The V end was cut by 3 bases, the J end by 0 bases, with 2 bases between.